This TCR beta chain was sequenced in a study of cytomegalovirus exposure and HLA in healthy donors. It was with 60 Vbeta and 13 Jbeta primers that the PCR ran. This table comes from immunoSEQ multiplex PCR, and its TCRdb copy is limited to in-frame clones, with some not included. The sample totals about 150,000 clones. The V end was cut by 6 bases, the J end by 1 base, with 15 bases between. The CDR3 runs 15 residues. Per the germline V gene, CDR1 is MNHNS and CDR2 is SASEGT. The gene calls are TRBV6-1 and TRBJ1-2, with a tentative D call TRBD1 (6 bases). The sequenced material came from PBMCs. The source of this sequence is a man aged 30 to 39 in good health and CMV-seronegative. The CDR3 bases are TGTGCCAGCAGCCAAGGAGGGGGGGATAACTATGGCTACACCTTC. It yields the protein CASSQGGGDNYGYTF.